Each of the 15 T cell receptor beta chains below was sequenced from the same sample in a study of T cells in women clearing cervical HPV infection. Some clones are missing from TCRdb's copy, which holds only in-frame ones; the method was immunoSEQ multiplex PCR. Recorded for this sample: tens of thousands of clones. The sequencing sample was made of blood buffy coat. The receptors stem from a woman between 18 and 69 years old with a cervical HPV16 infection that either progressed to CIN3+ or cleared (not recorded which).

Comments on this clone: The CDR3 is cut off 3 residues early in the read; its end comes from the germline J gene. This chain links TRBV5-1 with TRBJ2-7, with 10 bases matching TRBD1. V gave up 2 bases and J gave up 5 bases; unmatched junction bases: 10. Germline CDR1 is SGHRS and CDR2 is YFSETQ. The CDR3 length is 16 residues. CDR3 DNA (partial): TGCGCCAGCAGCTTAGCCGGGACAGGGGTTAATCACGAG. Translated: CASSLAGTGVNHE. Given in full, the CDR3 is CASSLAGTGVNHEQYF.

CDR3 in amino acids: CSVDGPSRGNEQFF. CDR3 DNA (partial): TGCAGCGTTGATGGGCCGTCCCGAGGGAATGAG. This chain uses TRBV29-1 with TRBJ2-1, with D possibly being TRBD2 (5 bases). The DNA ends 3 residues before the CDR3 does, and the rest of the CDR3 is filled in from the germline J gene. The CDR3 is 14 amino acids. V was cut by 3 bases and J by 7 bases, with 16 bases left in between. In germline, CDR1 is SQVTM, CDR2 ANQGSEA.

As for this clone: The CDR3 end lies 3 residues beyond the end of the read and is filled in from the germline J gene. V gene TRBV18 combines with J gene TRBJ2-7, with TRBD2 matching 8 bases. The CDR3 contains 15 residues. CDR1 and CDR2 (germline): KGHSH, LQKENI. V gave up 4 bases and J gave up 5 bases; unmatched junction bases: 10. The CDR3 loop is CASSLHSGEDHEQYF. The sequenced part of the CDR3 DNA is TGTGCCAGCTCACTTCATAGCGGGGAAGACCACGAG.

As concerns this clone: Sequencing ends 3 residues short of the CDR3 end; the germline J gene provides the rest. This chain connects TRBV2 to TRBJ2-7, with D possibly matching TRBD1 (6 bases). V was clipped by 7 bases and J by 4 bases, with 8 bases between them. Germline V lookup: CDR1 SNHLY, CDR2 FYNNEI. The CDR3 length is 11 residues. The CDR3 region is CASIQGYEQYF. CDR3 bases read: TGTGCCAGCATACAGGGATACGAG.

On this clone: One end of the junction fails to match germline, which may point to a read error. The read finishes 3 residues shy of the CDR3 end, and the germline J gene is used to complete it. The same CDR3 is also encoded by other DNA sequences in this sample. V usage is TRBV12-5 and J usage is TRBJ1-3, with D hard to call. This CDR3 region has 19 residues. Germline CDR1 and CDR2: LGHNT and FRNRAP. Incomplete CDR3 DNA: TGTGCTAGTGGTCCTTCATTTGGACGACTACGACTCTCTGGAAACACG. It codes for CASGPSFGRLRLSGNT. The full CDR3 protein is CASGPSFGRLRLSGNTIYF.

As to this clone: Sequencing ends 3 residues short of the CDR3 end; the germline J gene provides the rest. The chain links TRBV11-1 to TRBJ2-2; D might be TRBD1 (6 bases). Germline V CDR1 and CDR2: SGHAT, FQDESV (reference sequence). The V gene lost 5 bases and the J gene lost 6 bases, with 10 bases spanning the gap. The CDR3 has 13 residues. CDR3 region: CASSIQGPGELFF. The part of the CDR3 DNA that was read is TGTGCCAGCAGCATACAGGGTCCCGGGGAG.

On this clone: The read halts 3 residues ahead of the CDR3 end, with the missing end drawn from the germline J gene. This chain connects TRBV2 to TRBJ2-4; weak D call: TRBD1 (5 bases). The CDR3 is 13 amino acids. Germline CDR1 SNHLY, CDR2 FYNNEI. The sequenced part of the CDR3 DNA is TGTGCCAGCAGACAGGAGCTAAACTATGGT. Translation: CASRQELNYG. The entire CDR3 protein reads CASRQELNYGQYF.

For this clone: The read ends 3 residues early relative to the CDR3; the germline J gene fills the gap. The chain links TRBV19 to TRBJ1-5; 8 bases map to TRBD1. Unmatched junction bases numbered 17, after V lost 10 bases and J lost 0 bases. CDR1 LNHDA and CDR2 SQIVND come from the germline V gene (reference sequence). This CDR3 has 18 amino acids. CDR3 sequence reads: CATYPFSGQALSNQPQHF. The sequenced CDR3 bases are TGTGCCACCTACCCTTTCTCGGGACAGGCTCTTAGCAATCAGCCC.

On this clone: The sequence runs out 3 residues before the end of the CDR3; the remainder is reconstructed from the germline J gene. The gene calls are TRBV7-7 and TRBJ1-2, with 7 bases fitting TRBD1. The CDR3 is 14 amino acids. Germline lookup yields CDR1 SSHAT and CDR2 FNYEAQ (reference sequence). CDR3 loop: CASSFTGELSDYTF. Partial CDR3 DNA: TGTGCCAGCAGCTTTACAGGGGAGCTTAGCGAC.

Incomplete CDR3 DNA: TGTGCCAGCAGCTTAGTCGGGGGACAGGGTGGATCACCC. Its translation: CASSLVGGQGGSP. The whole CDR3 is CASSLVGGQGGSPLHF. The genes are TRBV7-6 and TRBJ1-6; 9 positions agree with TRBD1. The read ends 3 residues early relative to the CDR3; the germline J gene fills the gap. Unmatched junction bases numbered 8, after V lost 1 base and J lost 10 bases. This CDR3 comprises 16 residues. Germline CDR1 and CDR2: SGHVS and FNYEAQ.

To note about this clone: Sequencing ends 3 residues short of the CDR3 end; the germline J gene provides the rest. The V and J genes are TRBV7-9 and TRBJ2-5; 8 bases match TRBD1. V shed 5 bases, J shed 5 bases, and the junction held 10 bases outside the gene matches. The CDR3 contains 15 residues. Germline V gene data show CDR1 as SEHNR and CDR2 as FQNEAQ (reference sequence). The CDR3 bases that were read are TGTGCCAGCAGCCCAGGACAGGGTACGCTTGAGACC. This gives the protein CASSPGQGTLET. The whole CDR3 is CASSPGQGTLETQYF.

Points on this clone: The read ends 3 residues before the CDR3 terminus; that terminus is restored from the germline J gene. The chain couples TRBV6-2 or TRBV6-3 to TRBJ1-5, with D perhaps TRBD1 (5 bases). From germline, CDR1 is MNHEY and CDR2 SVGEGT. The CDR3 runs to 16 residues. Between the trimmed V and J ends, which lost 5 bases and 7 bases, there was a span of 21 bases. This chain's CDR3 is CASSKLRDGGEQPQHF. The part of the CDR3 DNA that was read is TGTGCCAGCAGTAAACTCCGGGACGGCGGGGAACAGCCC.

About this clone: The sequence runs out 3 residues before the end of the CDR3; the remainder is reconstructed from the germline J gene. V and J are TRBV19 and TRBJ2-7; D might be TRBD2 (5 bases). The CDR3 is 11 residues long. Germline V gives CDR1 LNHDA, CDR2 SQIVND (reference sequence). Trimming stripped 9 bases from V and 4 bases from J, with 10 bases between. This chain's CDR3 is CASGRTYEQYF. CDR3 DNA, as far as it was read: TGTGCCAGCGGACGGACTTACGAG.

About this clone itself: Read coverage stops 3 residues before the CDR3 terminus; the germline J gene supplies the remainder. The chain links TRBV2 to TRBJ2-3; possible D gene TRBD1, 7 bases. The CDR3 is 14 residues long. Germline CDR1 reads SNHLY; CDR2 reads FYNNEI. This CDR3 is CASRATGVRETQYF. The CDR3 DNA, read in part, is TGTGCCAGCAGAGCTACAGGGGTCCGGGAGACG.

With regard to this clone: Read coverage stops 3 residues before the CDR3 terminus; the germline J gene supplies the remainder. The V gene is TRBV12-5, the J gene TRBJ2-7; 9 bases are a match to TRBD1. Germline CDR1 reads LGHNT; CDR2 reads FRNRAP. This CDR3 region has 16 residues. With V trimmed by 0 bases and J by 2 bases, 5 bases remained unmatched. The DNA read from the CDR3 is TGTGCTAGTGGTTTGGTACTTGGACAGGGGCCCTACGAG. It yields the protein CASGLVLGQGPYE. The complete CDR3 protein is CASGLVLGQGPYEQYF.